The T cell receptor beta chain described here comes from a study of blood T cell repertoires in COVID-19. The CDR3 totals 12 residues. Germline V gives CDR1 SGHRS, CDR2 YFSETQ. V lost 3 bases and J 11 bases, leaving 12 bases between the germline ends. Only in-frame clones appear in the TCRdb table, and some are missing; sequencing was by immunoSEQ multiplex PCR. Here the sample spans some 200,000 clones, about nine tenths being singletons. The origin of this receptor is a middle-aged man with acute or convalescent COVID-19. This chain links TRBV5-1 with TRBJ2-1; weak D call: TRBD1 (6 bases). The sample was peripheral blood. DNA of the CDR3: TGCGCCAGCAGCTGGGAAGGGGGTCAGCAGTTCTTC. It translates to CASSWEGGQQFF.